The source of this T cell receptor beta chain is a study of blood T cell repertoires in COVID-19. Background on the study: Samples representing acute and convalescent COVID-19 were sourced from the United States, Italy and Spain.

In the authors' workflow: Quantification of nucleated cells was approximated via reference gene primer amplification. Produced via immunoSEQ multiplex PCR; TCRdb's table is partial and in-frame only. V and J calls and clone size are copied from that table; D and trimming were computed from the DNA. The table has about 210,000 clones, under 90% seen once; the top ten hold about 2.7%. The V end was cut by 1 base, the J end by 4 bases, with 10 bases between. The CDR3 sequence is 14 residues long. CDR1 is LNHDA, CDR2 SQIVND, per germline (reference sequence). The specimen was peripheral blood. The TCR was taken from a woman in her thirties or forties with active or convalescent COVID-19. This chain links TRBV19 with TRBJ1-2, with D unclear. CDR3 DNA: TGTGCCAGTAGTATAGGGGCCGGTAGCTATGGCTACACCTTC. Translation gives CASSIGAGSYGYTF.